The clone carrying this T cell receptor beta chain was detected only a few times. Its antigen is not identified. Tregs were sorted as CD4+CD25+CD127-/low cells. Full-length variable regions came from constant-region reverse primers plus semi-nested Nested Universal Primer A PCR. In TCRdb, the 5' RACE reads were re-called with MiXCR into one record per CDR3 protein. The sample carries about 43,000 distinct CDR3 sequences, 22% recorded once. General study results and limits: Tumor memory CD4+ T cell TCR gene usage was found to cluster with blood and lymph node memory CD4+ cells and with lymph node naive CD4+ cells.

The CDR3 covers 14 residues. Germline values: CDR1 MDHEN, CDR2 SYDVKM. The junction had 3 bases not matched to a gene; V was cut back by 3 bases and J by 7 bases. The V gene is TRBV28, the J gene TRBJ2-1; 10 positions match TRBD2. Source material: Tregs sorted from a lymph node. This TCR was sampled from a female donor with breast cancer. CDR3 region: CASSLIAGGNEQFF. CDR3 nucleotide sequence: TGTGCCAGCAGTTTGATAGCGGGAGGTAATGAGCAGTTCTTC.